Given below is one TCR beta chain in context. Its target is unknown. Germline is not matched at one junction end, which may reflect a read error. PCR employed 60 Vbeta and 13 Jbeta primers. This table comes from immunoSEQ multiplex PCR, and its TCRdb copy is limited to in-frame clones, with some not included. The repertoire holds under 200,000 clones, 80% to 90% seen once, with less than 2% in the top ten. This record comes from a study of cytomegalovirus exposure and HLA in healthy donors. Whole-study results and caveats: Per a later analysis, HLA-associated TCR beta chains showed more clonal expansion than other, equally common TCR beta chains. The study labeled more than 150 TCR beta chains cytomegalovirus-associated. Cytomegalovirus status, reportedly, was diagnosed with high specificity and sensitivity by the classifier.

The CDR3 is 14 residues long. Germline values: CDR1 MGHRA, CDR2 YSYEKL. Sequencing was performed on PBMCs. J is TRBJ1-2 and V is TRBV4-1, with TRBD1 as a possible D gene (5 bases). This receptor was obtained from a man aged 35 to 55 in good health and CMV-seropositive. This CDR3 reads CAGSQGVLRDGYTF. The CDR3 DNA sequence: TGCGCCGGCAGCCAAGGGGTTTTGAGGGATGGCTACACCTTC.